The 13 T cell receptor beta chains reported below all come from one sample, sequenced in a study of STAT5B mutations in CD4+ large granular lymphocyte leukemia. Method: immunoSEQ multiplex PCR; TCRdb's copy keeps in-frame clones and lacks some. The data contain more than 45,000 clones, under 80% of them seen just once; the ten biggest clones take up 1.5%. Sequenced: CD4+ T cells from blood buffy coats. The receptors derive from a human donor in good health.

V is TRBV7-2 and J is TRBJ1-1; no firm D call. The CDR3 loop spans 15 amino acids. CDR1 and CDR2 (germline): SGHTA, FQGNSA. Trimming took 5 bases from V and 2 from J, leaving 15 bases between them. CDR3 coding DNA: TGTGCCAGCAGCCCCCGACCTAATCTTAACACTGAAGCTTTCTTT. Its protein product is CASSPRPNLNTEAFF.

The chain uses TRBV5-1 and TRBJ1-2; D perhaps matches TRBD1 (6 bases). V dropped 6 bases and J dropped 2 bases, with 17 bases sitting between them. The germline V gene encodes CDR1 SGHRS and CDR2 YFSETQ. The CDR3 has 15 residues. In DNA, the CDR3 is TGCGCCAGCAACTCGGAACAGGGTTACAACTATGGCTACACCTTC. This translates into CASNSEQGYNYGYTF.

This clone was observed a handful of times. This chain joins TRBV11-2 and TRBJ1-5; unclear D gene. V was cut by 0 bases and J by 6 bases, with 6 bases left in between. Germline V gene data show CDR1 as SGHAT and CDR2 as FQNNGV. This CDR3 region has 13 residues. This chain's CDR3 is CASSLDGVQPQHF. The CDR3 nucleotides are TGTGCCAGCAGCTTAGATGGGGTTCAGCCCCAGCATTTT.

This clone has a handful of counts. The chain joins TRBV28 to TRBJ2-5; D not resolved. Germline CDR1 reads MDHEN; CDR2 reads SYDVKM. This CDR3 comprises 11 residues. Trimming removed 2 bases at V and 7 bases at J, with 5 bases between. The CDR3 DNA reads TGTGCCAGCAGTTTAGAAGGGACCCAGTACTTC. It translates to CASSLEGTQYF.

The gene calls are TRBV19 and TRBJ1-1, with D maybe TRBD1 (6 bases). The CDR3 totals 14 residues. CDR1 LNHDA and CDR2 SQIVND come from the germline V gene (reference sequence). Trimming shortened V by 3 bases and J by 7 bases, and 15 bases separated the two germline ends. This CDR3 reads CASSMGADRGEAFF. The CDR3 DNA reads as TGTGCCAGTAGTATGGGGGCCGATCGAGGTGAAGCTTTCTTT.

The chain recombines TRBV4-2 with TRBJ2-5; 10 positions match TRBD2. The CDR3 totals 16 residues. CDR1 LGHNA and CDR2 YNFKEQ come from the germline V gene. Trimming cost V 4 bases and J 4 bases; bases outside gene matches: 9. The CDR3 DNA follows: TGTGCCAGCAGCCCGACCGGGACTAGCGAGAGAGAGACCCAGTACTTC. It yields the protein CASSPTGTSERETQYF.

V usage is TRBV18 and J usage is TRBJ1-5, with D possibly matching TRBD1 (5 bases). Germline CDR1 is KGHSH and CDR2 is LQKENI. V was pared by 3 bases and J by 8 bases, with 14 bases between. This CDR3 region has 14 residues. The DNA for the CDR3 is TGTGCCAGCTCACCGGGGCAGTCCTATGAGCCCCAGCATTTT. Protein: CASSPGQSYEPQHF. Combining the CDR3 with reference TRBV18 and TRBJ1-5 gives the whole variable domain NAGVMQNPRHLVRRRGQEARLRCSPMKGHSHVYWYRQLPEEGLKFMVYLQKENIIDESGMPKERFSAEFPKEGPSILRIQQVVRGDSAAYFCASSPGQSYEPQHFGDGTRLSIL.

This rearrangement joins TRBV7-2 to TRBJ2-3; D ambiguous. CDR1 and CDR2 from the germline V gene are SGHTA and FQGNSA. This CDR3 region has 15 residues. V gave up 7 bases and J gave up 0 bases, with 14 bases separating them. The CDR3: CASTLDPTSTDTQYF. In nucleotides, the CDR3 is TGTGCCAGCACCCTGGACCCGACTAGCACAGATACGCAGTATTTT.

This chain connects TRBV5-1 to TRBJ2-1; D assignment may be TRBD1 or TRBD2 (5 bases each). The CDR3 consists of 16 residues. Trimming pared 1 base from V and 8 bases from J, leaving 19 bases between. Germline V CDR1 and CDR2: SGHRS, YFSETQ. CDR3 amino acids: CASSLNGDRMGDEQFF. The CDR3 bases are TGCGCCAGCAGCTTGAATGGAGACCGTATGGGGGATGAGCAGTTCTTC.

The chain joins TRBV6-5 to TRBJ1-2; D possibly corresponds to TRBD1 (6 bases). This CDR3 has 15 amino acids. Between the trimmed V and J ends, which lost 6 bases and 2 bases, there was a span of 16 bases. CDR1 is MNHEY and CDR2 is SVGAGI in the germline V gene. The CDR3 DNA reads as TGTGCCAGCAGAACAACAGGGTTCGAAAACTATGGCTACACCTTC. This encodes CASRTTGFENYGYTF.

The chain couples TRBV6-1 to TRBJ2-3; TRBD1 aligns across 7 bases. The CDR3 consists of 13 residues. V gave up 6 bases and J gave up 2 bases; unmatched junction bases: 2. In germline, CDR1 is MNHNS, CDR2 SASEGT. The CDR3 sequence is CASSGQATDTQYF. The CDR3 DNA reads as TGTGCCAGCAGCGGACAGGCCACAGATACGCAGTATTTT.

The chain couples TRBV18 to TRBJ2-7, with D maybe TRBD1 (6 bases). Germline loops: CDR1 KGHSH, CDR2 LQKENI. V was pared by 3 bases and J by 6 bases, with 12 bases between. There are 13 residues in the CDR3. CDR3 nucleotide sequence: TGTGCCAGCTCACCCAATAAGGGGGTCGAGCAGTACGTC. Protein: CASSPNKGVEQYV.

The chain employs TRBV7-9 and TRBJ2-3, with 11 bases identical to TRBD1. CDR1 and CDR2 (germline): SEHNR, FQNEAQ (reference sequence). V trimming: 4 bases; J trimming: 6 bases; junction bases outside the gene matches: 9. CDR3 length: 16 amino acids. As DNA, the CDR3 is TGTGCCAGCAGCTGGACAGGGGGCGTTTCCCCGGATACGCAGTATTTT. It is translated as CASSWTGGVSPDTQYF.